This record looks at one TCR beta chain sequence and its context. Authors' analysis steps: The authors estimated nucleated cell counts from reference gene primer amplification. The repertoire was sequenced with immunoSEQ multiplex PCR; TCRdb's copy has only in-frame clones and lacks some. D and trimming were read from the DNA, whereas the V and J calls and clone size are those reported in that table. The sample has about 200,000 clones; more than 80% are singletons. These data originate in a study of blood T cell repertoires in COVID-19. The overall study: Some COVID-19 samples were acute and others convalescent; all came from the United States, Italy and Spain. The analysed material was cDNA or gDNA that came from T cells, B-cell-depleted T cells, or PBMCs.

Input material: peripheral blood. The TCR originated in a man aged 50 or older with acute or convalescent COVID-19.

CDR3 DNA: TGTGCCAGTAGTAAATATTCAGGATCATCTGGAAACACCATATATTTT. It codes for CASSKYSGSSGNTIYF. The chain is built from TRBV19 and TRBJ1-3; D gene uncertain. This CDR3 spans 16 amino acids. V dropped 4 bases and J dropped 1 base, with 14 bases sitting between them. Per germline, CDR1 LNHDA and CDR2 SQIVND (reference sequence).